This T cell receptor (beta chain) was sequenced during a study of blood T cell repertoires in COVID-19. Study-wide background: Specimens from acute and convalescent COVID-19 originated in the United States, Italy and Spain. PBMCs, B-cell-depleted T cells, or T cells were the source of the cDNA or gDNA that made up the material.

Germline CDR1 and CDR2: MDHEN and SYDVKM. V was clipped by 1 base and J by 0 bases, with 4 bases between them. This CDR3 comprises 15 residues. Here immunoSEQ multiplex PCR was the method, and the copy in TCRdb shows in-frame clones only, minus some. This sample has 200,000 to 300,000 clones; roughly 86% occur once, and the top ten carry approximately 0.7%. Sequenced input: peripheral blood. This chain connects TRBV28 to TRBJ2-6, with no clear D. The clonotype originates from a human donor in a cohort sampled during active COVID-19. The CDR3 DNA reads TGTGCCAGCAGTTTATATCGCTCTGGGGCCAACGTCCTGACTTTC. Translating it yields CASSLYRSGANVLTF.